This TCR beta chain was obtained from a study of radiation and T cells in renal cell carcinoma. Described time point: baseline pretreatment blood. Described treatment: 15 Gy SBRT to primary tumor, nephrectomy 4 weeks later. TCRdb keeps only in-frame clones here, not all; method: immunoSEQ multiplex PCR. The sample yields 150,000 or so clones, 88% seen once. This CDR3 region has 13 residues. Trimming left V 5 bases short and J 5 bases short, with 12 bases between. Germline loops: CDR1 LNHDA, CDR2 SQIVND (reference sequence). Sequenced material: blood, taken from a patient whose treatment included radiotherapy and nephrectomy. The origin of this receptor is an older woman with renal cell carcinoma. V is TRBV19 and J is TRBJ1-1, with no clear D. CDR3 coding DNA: TGTGCCAGTAGTCAACAGAGAGCGACTGAAGCTTTCTTT. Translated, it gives CASSQQRATEAFF.